The rows below give T cell receptor beta chains drawn from one sample of a study of blood T cell repertoires in COVID-19. Profiled with immunoSEQ multiplex PCR; TCRdb holds only in-frame clones, not every one. Of 130,000 to 150,000 clones in the sample, around nine tenths were seen once. The material sequenced was peripheral blood. These TCRs come from a woman aged 40 to 50 with acute or convalescent COVID-19. Both conserved end residues are part of each CDR3. Each record gives: clone size, J gene, V gene, D gene, CDR3 DNA, CDR3 protein. D genes are given only for firm matches. Size is omitted from some rows. Given values are once, few, many or a class for expanded clones.

>.|TRBJ1-6|TRBV10-1|.
TGCGCCAGCACTCGTTTAACAGGCTATAATTCACCCCTCCACTTT
CASTRLTGYNSPLHF
>.|TRBJ2-5|TRBV10-3|TRBD2
TGTGCCATCAGTGCACCGGGGGGGCAAGGGGAGACCCAGTACTTC
CAISAPGGQGETQYF
>.|TRBJ2-7|TRBV7-2|.
TGTGCCAGCAGCTTAGAGTTTCTTGACAGCCCCTACGAGCAGTACTTC
CASSLEFLDSPYEQYF
>once|TRBJ2-5|TRBV7-9|TRBD2
TGTGCCAGCAGCTTAGATGGGACTTTGGGGGGGGAGACCCAGTACTTC
CASSLDGTLGGETQYF
>.|TRBJ2-7|TRBV6-2/TRBV6-3|TRBD1
TGTGCCAGCAGCCGGGACAGGGGCTACGAGCAGTACTTC
CASSRDRGYEQYF
>.|TRBJ1-4|TRBV19|TRBD1
TGTGCCAGTAGTGTTGGACAGGGGGCAAACGGTGGAAAACTGTTTTTT
CASSVGQGANGGKLFF
>.|TRBJ1-5|TRBV2|.
TGTGCCACAGCCGGGACATTGAATCAGCCCCAGCATTTT
CATAGTLNQPQHF
>once|TRBJ2-7|TRBV28|TRBD1
TGTGCCAGCAGTCTAATGACAGGGACGGGCGAGCAGTACTTC
CASSLMTGTGEQYF
>.|TRBJ2-7|TRBV28|.
TGTGCCAGCAGTTTTCAGGACTCTCCCTACGAGCAGTACTTC
CASSFQDSPYEQYF
>.|TRBJ2-3|TRBV12-5|.
TGTGCTAGTGGTTTGAGGGGTACAGGGAGCACAGATACGCAGTATTTT
CASGLRGTGSTDTQYF
>.|TRBJ2-7|TRBV19|.
TGTGCCAGTAGTATAGCTAGGGGTACCGCCTACGAGCAGTACTTC
CASSIARGTAYEQYF
>.|TRBJ1-2|TRBV6-5|.
TGTGCCAGCATATACCCGGGGGGCTACACCTTC
CASIYPGGYTF
>.|TRBJ1-2|TRBV25-1|TRBD1
TGTGCCAGCAGTGAGCGGTATAGAAGGTCAGGGGGCGCGTTTGGCTACACCTTC
CASSERYRRSGGAFGYTF
>.|TRBJ1-2|TRBV5-4|.
TGTGCCAGCAGCTTGGGGGGGCCCAACTATGGCTACACCTTC
CASSLGGPNYGYTF
>.|TRBJ2-5|TRBV28|.
TGTGCCAGCAGTTTAGGAGGGAGGGAGACCCAGTACTTC
CASSLGGRETQYF
>once|TRBJ1-5|TRBV6-5|.
TGTGCCAGCAGTTACTCGGGCAGGGAGGTTCAGCCCCAGCATTTT
CASSYSGREVQPQHF
>.|TRBJ2-2|TRBV5-4|.
TGTGCCAGCAGCCCGAGCGCTAGGGGGTCGAACACCGGGGAGCTGTTTTTT
CASSPSARGSNTGELFF
>.|TRBJ2-1|TRBV6-5|TRBD2
TGTGCCAGCAGTCAGACTAGCGACTACAATGAGCAGTTCTTC
CASSQTSDYNEQFF
>.|TRBJ1-1|TRBV7-2|TRBD1
TGTGCCAGCAGCCTCCGACAGGGGGCAGCTTTCTTT
CASSLRQGAAFF
>.|TRBJ2-2|TRBV9|.
TGTGCCAGCAGCGCGACTAACACCGGGGAGCTGTTTTTT
CASSATNTGELFF
>.|TRBJ1-2|TRBV4-3|.
TGCGCCAGCGGCGGGGAATTCTATGGCTACACCTTC
CASGGEFYGYTF
>.|TRBJ1-2|TRBV18|.
TGTGCCAGCTCAAAGGACAGTCCCGGGGTGTTTAACTATGGCTACACCTTC
CASSKDSPGVFNYGYTF
>.|TRBJ1-4|TRBV27|TRBD1
TGTGCCAGCAGTTTCATTTGGACAGGGGGCCAAAAGGCAACTAATGAAAAACTGTTTTTT
CASSFIWTGGQKATNEKLFF
>.|TRBJ2-5|TRBV9|TRBD1
TGTGCCAGCAGCTCCGGACAGGTGGGGCGGGAGACCCAGTACTTC
CASSSGQVGRETQYF
>.|TRBJ1-5|TRBV28|.
TGTGCCAGCAGTTTGATGGGAGGTCAGCCCCAGCATTTT
CASSLMGGQPQHF
>.|TRBJ2-5|TRBV4-1|.
TGCGCCAGCAGCGACTTTGAGGAGACCCAGTACTTC
CASSDFEETQYF